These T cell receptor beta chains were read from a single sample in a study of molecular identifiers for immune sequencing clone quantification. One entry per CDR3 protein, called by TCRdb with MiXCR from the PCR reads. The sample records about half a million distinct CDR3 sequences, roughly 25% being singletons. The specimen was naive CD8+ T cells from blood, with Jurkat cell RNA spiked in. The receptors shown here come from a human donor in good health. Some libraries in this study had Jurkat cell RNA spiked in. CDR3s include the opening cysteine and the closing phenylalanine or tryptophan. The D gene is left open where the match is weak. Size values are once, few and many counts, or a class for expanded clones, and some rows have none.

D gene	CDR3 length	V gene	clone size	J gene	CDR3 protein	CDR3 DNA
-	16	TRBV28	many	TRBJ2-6	CASRNSRLSGANVLTF	TGTGCCAGCAGAAACTCGAGGCTATCTGGGGCCAACGTCCTGACTTTC
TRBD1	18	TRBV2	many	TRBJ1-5	CASGGTGAAEYSNQPQHF	TGTGCCAGCGGCGGAACAGGGGCCGCCGAATATAGCAATCAGCCCCAGCATTTT
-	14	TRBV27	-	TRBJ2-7	CASSLRPGKNEQYF	TGTGCCAGCAGTTTACGTCCAGGGAAGAACGAGCAGTACTTC
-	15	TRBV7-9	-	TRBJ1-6	CASSLTRGVRSPPHF	TGTGCCAGCAGCCTCACCCGGGGTGTGCGGTCACCCCCCCACTTT
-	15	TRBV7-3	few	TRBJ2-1	CASSLGPGPYNEQFF	TGTGCCAGCAGCCTCGGTCCGGGACCTTACAATGAGCAGTTCTTC
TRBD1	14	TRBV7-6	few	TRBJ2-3	CASSPGTGGDTQYF	TGTGCCAGCAGCCCCGGGACAGGGGGAGATACGCAGTATTTT
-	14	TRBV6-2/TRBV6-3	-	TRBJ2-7	CASNLGTFYVEQYF	TGTGCCAGTAACCTAGGGACTTTCTACGTGGAGCAGTACTTC
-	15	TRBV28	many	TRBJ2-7	CASSLTAAGTYEQYF	TGTGCCAGCAGTTTAACGGCGGCAGGGACCTACGAGCAGTACTTC
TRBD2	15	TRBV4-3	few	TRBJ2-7	CASSQEREPAYEQYF	TGCGCCAGCAGCCAAGAGCGGGAGCCTGCCTACGAGCAGTACTTC
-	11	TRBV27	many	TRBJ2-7	CASSLGAEQYF	TGTGCCAGCAGCTTAGGGGCCGAGCAGTACTTC
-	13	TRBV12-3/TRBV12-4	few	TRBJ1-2	CASSLVGTYGYTF	TGTGCCAGCAGTTTAGTGGGGACTTATGGCTACACCTTC
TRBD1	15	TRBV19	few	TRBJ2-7	CASSLGQGFTYEQYF	TGTGCCAGTAGTTTAGGACAGGGCTTCACCTACGAGCAGTACTTC
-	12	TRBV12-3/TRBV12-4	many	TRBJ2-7	CASSLKGYEQYF	TGTGCCAGCAGTTTAAAGGGATACGAGCAGTACTTC
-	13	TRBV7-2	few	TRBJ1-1	CASSLYENTEAFF	TGTGCCAGCAGCTTATACGAGAACACTGAAGCTTTCTTT
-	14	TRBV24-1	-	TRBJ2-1	CATSGGFNYNEQFF	TGTGCCACCAGTGGTGGCTTTAATTACAATGAGCAGTTCTTC
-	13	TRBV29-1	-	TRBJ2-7	CSVAPGSNYEQYF	TGCAGCGTTGCACCAGGGAGTAACTACGAGCAGTACTTC
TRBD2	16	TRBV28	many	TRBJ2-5	CASRPTSGKGQETQYF	TGTGCCAGCAGACCGACTAGCGGGAAAGGCCAAGAGACCCAGTACTTC
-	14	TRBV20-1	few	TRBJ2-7	CSARYSGDPYEQYF	TGCAGTGCTAGGTATAGCGGCGACCCCTACGAGCAGTACTTC
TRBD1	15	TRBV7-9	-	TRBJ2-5	CASSTEMDRAETQYF	TGTGCCAGCAGTACTGAGATGGACAGGGCAGAGACCCAGTACTTC
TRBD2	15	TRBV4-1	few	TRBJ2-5	CASSRYSSGAETQYF	TGCGCCAGCAGTCGTTATTCTAGCGGGGCGGAGACCCAGTACTTC
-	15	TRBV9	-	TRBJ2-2	CASSVAGEGTGELFF	TGTGCCAGCAGCGTAGCGGGAGAGGGTACCGGGGAGCTGTTTTTT
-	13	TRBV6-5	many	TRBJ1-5	CASSYDGNQPQHF	TGTGCCAGCAGTTACGACGGCAATCAGCCCCAGCATTTT
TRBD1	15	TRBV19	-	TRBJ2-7	CASSITGGGSVEQYF	TGTGCCAGTAGTATCACAGGGGGTGGTTCGGTCGAGCAGTACTTC
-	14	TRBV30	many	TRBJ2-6	CAWSVRLGANVLTF	TGTGCCTGGAGTGTACGTCTTGGGGCCAACGTCCTGACTTTC
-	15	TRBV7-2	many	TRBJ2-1	CASSFRDRSYNEQFF	TGTGCCAGCAGCTTCCGAGACAGGTCCTACAATGAGCAGTTCTTC
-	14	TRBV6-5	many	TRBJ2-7	CASSYSTSIGEQYF	TGTGCCAGCAGTTACTCGACGTCTATCGGCGAGCAGTACTTC
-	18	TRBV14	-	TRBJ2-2	CASSQDRLLLANTGELFF	TGTGCCAGCAGCCAAGATAGGCTATTACTAGCTAACACCGGGGAGCTGTTTTTT
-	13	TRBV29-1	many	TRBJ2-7	CSVETGKTYEQYF	TGCAGCGTTGAGACAGGTAAAACCTACGAGCAGTACTTC